These T cell receptor beta chains were read from a single sample in a study of CD8 T cells in Susac syndrome. TCRdb re-called the immunoSEQ multiplex PCR reads with MiXCR, one entry per CDR3 protein. The data contain 150,000 to 200,000 distinct CDR3 sequences, 90% to 95% of them singletons. Material: CD4+ T cells from PBMCs. These receptors were collected from a human donor with Susac syndrome. CDR3s leave out the opening cysteine and the closing phenylalanine or tryptophan. The size entry is marked missing in some rows and otherwise reads once, few, many or a size class.

clone_size j_call cdr3_length v_call cdr3_aa
. TRBJ1-2 11 TRBV3-1 ASSLLTQGGYT
. TRBJ1-5 12 TRBV12-3/TRBV12-4 ASSVANSNQPQH
once TRBJ1-6 13 TRBV20-1 SARDSGTGDSPLH
. TRBJ2-7 13 TRBV2 ASSEARGAGYEQY
. TRBJ1-1 10 TRBV19 ASTNMIGEAF
. TRBJ1-6 12 TRBV2 ASSGAVYNSPLH
. TRBJ1-1 12 TRBV10-1 ASSESFGFTEAF
. TRBJ2-1 15 TRBV20-1 SARVQPGLDGGGEQF
. TRBJ2-2 15 TRBV24-1 ATSDPGQGKNTGELF
. TRBJ2-1 14 TRBV4-1 ASSQDPASSYNEQF
. TRBJ1-4 13 TRBV2 ASRREPGPYEKLF
. TRBJ2-7 14 TRBV27 ASRLSGAGGSYEQY
. TRBJ1-2 11 TRBV12-5 ASGLIQGVGYT
once TRBJ1-4 14 TRBV28 ASSTPLAGGNEKLF
. TRBJ2-7 13 TRBV20-1 SARGPGQGYYEQY
. TRBJ2-7 11 TRBV10-3 AISAVSSYEQY
. TRBJ1-5 12 TRBV2 ASSLDREYQPQH
. TRBJ1-2 11 TRBV5-1 ASAFSVEDGYT
. TRBJ2-1 17 TRBV19 ASSLGTSGGLRRYNEQF
. TRBJ1-2 12 TRBV30 ACHRQGASYGYT
. TRBJ2-3 13 TRBV20-1 SARKRGGSTDTQY
. TRBJ2-3 10 TRBV7-2 ASSADPYTQY
few TRBJ2-7 12 TRBV7-2 ASSRDSFSYEQY
. TRBJ2-3 12 TRBV6-2/TRBV6-3 ASRKPTITDTQY
. TRBJ1-1 12 TRBV27 ASSSPGLNTEAF
few TRBJ1-1 9 TRBV29-1 SVEGKTEAF
. TRBJ2-7 14 TRBV3-1 ASSQEYGTGIYEQY
. TRBJ2-5 12 TRBV10-3 AIKGQGGMETQY
. TRBJ1-6 13 TRBV12-3/TRBV12-4 ASSSPTGVDSPLH
. TRBJ1-2 11 TRBV20-1 SAPSAENYGYT